This TCR beta chain was retrieved from a study of blood T cell repertoires in COVID-19. About the study: Sites across the United States, Italy and Spain contributed samples from acute and convalescent COVID-19. Nucleic acid was either cDNA or gDNA, and it came from T cells, B-cell-depleted T cells, or PBMCs.

In the original analysis: Nucleated cell counts were estimated from reference gene primer amplification. Assay used: immunoSEQ multiplex PCR; TCRdb lists only in-frame clones, some missing. V and J calls plus clone size are reproduced from that table; the DNA served to infer D and trimming. Of tens of thousands of clones in the sample, roughly nine tenths were seen once. Deletions cut 1 base from V and 1 base from J, with 5 bases between. CDR3 length equals 13 residues. CDR1 and CDR2 (germline): SGHKS, YYEKEE (reference sequence). Source material: peripheral blood. This chain joins TRBV5-5 and TRBJ1-1; D gene unclear. This TCR came from a man aged 50 or older with active COVID-19. The CDR3 protein is CASSLQANTEAFF. The DNA for the CDR3 is TGTGCCAGCAGCTTGCAGGCGAACACTGAAGCTTTCTTT.